These 23 T cell receptor beta chains were sequenced from one sample in a study of blood T cells in healthy people across ages. Sample-barcoded 5' priming and a J-beta primer mix drove a second PCR of about 6 to 12 cycles. TCRdb ran MiXCR on the 5' RACE reads and lists one entry per CDR3 protein. Of around 1.5 million distinct CDR3 sequences listed, roughly 32% are singletons. Sequenced input: blood. These receptor sequences come from a woman under 40 in good health.

V usage is TRBV20-1 and J usage is TRBJ2-1, with 9 bases aligning to TRBD1. This CDR3 is built from 12 residues. J lost 9 bases, V lost 6 bases, and 6 bases had no gene match. CDR1 and CDR2 from the germline V gene are DFQATT and SNEGSKA (reference sequence). CDR3 residues: CSANTGGGEQFF. The CDR3 DNA is TGCAGTGCCAACACAGGGGGCGGTGAGCAGTTCTTC.

This clonotype was detected only a few times. This chain joins TRBV2 and TRBJ1-5; no clear D. The CDR3 covers 15 residues. Germline V gives CDR1 SNHLY, CDR2 FYNNEI. V was trimmed by 5 bases and J by 2 bases, leaving 13 bases between them. CDR3 loop: CASSSAPGGNQPQHF. The CDR3 DNA is TGTGCCAGCAGTTCAGCCCCTGGGGGCAATCAGCCCCAGCATTTT.

The V and J genes are TRBV5-6 and TRBJ2-7; D may be TRBD2 (5 bases). This CDR3 comprises 15 residues. Germline values: CDR1 SGHDT, CDR2 YYEEEE. Trimming took 0 bases from V and 3 from J, leaving 13 bases between them. CDR3 amino acids: CASSLERTLLYEQYF. For the CDR3, the DNA is TGTGCCAGCAGCTTGGAACGGACTCTACTCTACGAGCAGTACTTC.

The chain uses TRBV11-2 and TRBJ2-7; 8 nucleotides align to TRBD1. Unmatched junction bases numbered 9, after V lost 4 bases and J lost 1 base. Germline V gene lookup returns CDR1 SGHAT and CDR2 FQNNGV. The CDR3 spans 16 residues. This chain's CDR3 is CASSSFDRGASYEQYF. For the CDR3, the DNA is TGTGCCAGCAGCTCCTTTGACAGGGGAGCTTCCTACGAGCAGTACTTC.

In this sample, this clonotype turned up many times. CDR3 DNA sequence: TGCAGTGCCCCTGACGGCGCCAGAGGCTCCTACAATGAGCAGTTCTTC. Translation: CSAPDGARGSYNEQFF. The chain recombines TRBV20-1 with TRBJ2-1; D uncertain. V was trimmed by 6 bases and J by 0 bases, leaving 18 bases between them. In germline, CDR1 is DFQATT, CDR2 SNEGSKA (reference sequence). The CDR3 is 16 residues long.

The V call is TRBV30, the J call TRBJ1-1; D is unresolved. Germline CDR1 and CDR2: GTSNPN and SVGIG (reference sequence). The CDR3 consists of 11 residues. Trimming removed 4 bases from V and 7 bases from J, with 10 bases in between. The CDR3 region has the DNA TGTGCCTGGACCCCGGGGATTGAAGCTTTCTTT. It encodes CAWTPGIEAFF.

V is TRBV6-6 and J is TRBJ2-7, with 10 bases that match TRBD2. J was trimmed by 3 bases and V by 5 bases; bases with no gene match: 7. This CDR3 has 15 residues. The germline CDR1 and CDR2 sequences are MNHNY and SVGAGI (reference sequence). The CDR3 reads CASSHPASGSYEQYF. In nucleotides, the CDR3 is TGTGCCAGCAGTCACCCGGCTAGCGGGAGCTACGAGCAGTACTTC.

This clonotype came up a few times. A much larger clone sits a single nucleotide away, making a read error possible. The chain couples TRBV20-1 to TRBJ1-5, with TRBD1 matching 9 bases. CDR1 and CDR2 from the germline V gene are DFQATT and SNEGSKA (reference sequence). The CDR3 has 14 residues. V was pared by 3 bases and J by 4 bases, with 4 bases of the junction left unmatched. This chain's CDR3 is CSARSTGGNQPQHF. The CDR3 bases are TGCAGTGCTAGGTCGACAGGGGGAAATCAGCCCCAGCATTTT.

In its sample, this clonotype was seen many times. CDR3 residues: CSARASLPGQGDYEQYF. Written as DNA, the CDR3 is TGCAGTGCTAGAGCGAGTCTTCCGGGACAGGGAGACTACGAGCAGTACTTC. The J gene is TRBJ2-7, the V gene TRBV20-1, with 9 positions matching TRBD1. Germline values: CDR1 DFQATT, CDR2 SNEGSKA (reference sequence). The ends lost 1 base at V and 3 bases at J; junction bases unmatched: 13. The CDR3 covers 17 residues.

The chain uses TRBV7-9 and TRBJ2-3; 9 bases align to TRBD2. This CDR3 contains 16 residues. With V trimmed by 1 base and J by 5 bases, 7 bases remained unmatched. CDR1 and CDR2 from the germline V gene are SEHNR and FQNEAQ (reference sequence). CDR3 in DNA: TGTGCCAGCAGCTTAGTGTCTAGCGGGACTAAAGATACGCAGTATTTT. This sequence encodes CASSLVSSGTKDTQYF.

This chain links TRBV7-2 with TRBJ1-1, with D possibly being TRBD1 (5 bases). CDR3 length equals 14 residues. Per the germline V gene, CDR1 is SGHTA and CDR2 is FQGNSA. V gave up 4 bases and J gave up 4 bases, with 13 bases separating them. The CDR3 bases are TGTGCCAGCAGCTGCGGGCAGGGCGTCACTGAAGCTTTCTTT. Protein sequence: CASSCGQGVTEAFF.

This clonotype was seen only a few times. CDR3 sequence: CAIGNRVQETQYF. In nucleotides, the CDR3 is TGTGCCATTGGAAACAGGGTCCAAGAGACCCAGTACTTC. The chain recombines TRBV12-3 or TRBV12-4 with TRBJ2-5; a weak D match, TRBD1 (6 bases). Deletions cut 10 bases from V and 1 base from J, with 13 bases between. This CDR3 has 13 amino acids.

This clonotype was seen more than once but under ten times. The CDR3 DNA follows: TGCAGTGCCCCGCGCGTGGGCTACGAGCAGTACTTC. The encoded protein is CSAPRVGYEQYF. The V and J genes are TRBV20-1 and TRBJ2-4; D is uncertain. Gene TRBJ2-7 matches the end of the DNA better, so the J call may be wrong. CDR1 and CDR2 (germline): DFQATT, SNEGSKA (reference sequence). CDR3 length equals 12 residues.

The chain uses TRBV5-1 and TRBJ2-1, with unresolved D. The CDR3 spans 14 residues. The germline V gene encodes CDR1 SGHRS and CDR2 YFSETQ. Between the trimmed V and J ends, which lost 2 bases and 6 bases, there was a span of 12 bases. The CDR3 is CASSFVPDVNEQFF. The CDR3 DNA is TGCGCCAGCAGCTTCGTCCCGGACGTCAATGAGCAGTTCTTC. Filled out from reference TRBV5-1 and TRBJ2-1, the complete variable domain reads KAGVTQTPRYLIKTRGQQVTLSCSPISGHRSVSWYQQTPGQGLQFLFEYFSETQRNKGNFPGRFSGRQFSNSRSEMNVSTLELGDSALYLCASSFVPDVNEQFFGPGTRLTVL.

This clonotype was observed a handful of times. CDR3: CASSRGQATEAFF. The CDR3 coding sequence is TGTGCCAGCAGCAGAGGACAGGCCACTGAAGCTTTCTTT. The chain carries TRBV7-9 and TRBJ1-1, with 7 bases matching TRBD1. The CDR3 runs 13 residues. Trimming took 5 bases from V and 4 from J; bases not matched to a gene: 4. Germline V gives CDR1 SEHNR, CDR2 FQNEAQ (reference sequence). Complete variable domain (other parts from reference TRBV7-9 and TRBJ1-1): DTGVSQNPRHKITKRGQNVTFRCDPISEHNRLYWYRQTLGQGPEFLTYFQNEAQLEKSRLLSDRFSAERPKGSFSTLEIQRTEQGDSAMYLCASSRGQATEAFFGQGTRLTVV.

The chain employs TRBV24-1 and TRBJ2-2; D possibly corresponds to TRBD1 (5 bases). The CDR3 totals 14 residues. V was clipped by 3 bases and J by 5 bases, with 9 bases between them. CDR1 and CDR2 from the germline V gene are KGHDR and SFDVKD. CDR3 nucleotides: TGTGCCACCAGTGATAGACAGACTACCGGGGAGCTGTTTTTT. Protein: CATSDRQTTGELFF.

V gene TRBV12-3 or TRBV12-4 combines with J gene TRBJ2-7; D uncertain. With 6 bases removed from V and 1 base from J, the gap between germline ends came to 13 bases. The CDR3 sequence is 14 residues long. As DNA, the CDR3 is TGTGCCAGCAGCTGGGATATCCGGTCCTACGAGCAGTACTTC. This codes for CASSWDIRSYEQYF.

As to this clonotype: A read error may account for a junction end that differs from germline. V usage is TRBV5-1 and J usage is TRBJ1-1; D is unresolved. Germline V gene data show CDR1 as SGHRS and CDR2 as YFSETQ. CDR3 size: 13 residues. The CDR3: CASGLGPNTEAFF. The CDR3 DNA sequence: TGCGCCAGCGGCTTGGGCCCGAACACTGAAGCTTTCTTT. Looking up the rest from reference TRBV5-1 and TRBJ1-1 gives the full variable domain: KAGVTQTPRYLIKTRGQQVTLSCSPISGHRSVSWYQQTPGQGLQFLFEYFSETQRNKGNFPGRFSGRQFSNSRSEMNVSTLELGDSALYLCASGLGPNTEAFFGQGTRLTVV.

This clonotype was detected only a few times. The V call is TRBV25-1, the J call TRBJ2-5, with D perhaps being TRBD1 or TRBD2 (5 bases each). Trimming left V 9 bases short and J 1 base short, with 18 bases between. CDR1 MGHDK and CDR2 SYGVNS come from the germline V gene. The CDR3 spans 15 residues. CDR3 coding DNA: TGTGCCAGTCCGCCGGGACCGAAGATCCAAGAGACCCAGTACTTC. This translates into CASPPGPKIQETQYF.

Only a few counts were recorded for this clonotype. The chain joins TRBV11-2 to TRBJ2-3; D is unclear. This CDR3 comprises 16 residues. The V end lost 1 base, the J end lost 1 base, and 12 bases lay between the germline ends. Germline CDR1 reads SGHAT; CDR2 reads FQNNGV. The CDR3 coding sequence is TGTGCCAGCAGCTTAGGAGCCAGTACAGGCACAGATACGCAGTATTTT. This translates into CASSLGASTGTDTQYF.

This clonotype was found a few times. The chain uses TRBV28 and TRBJ2-7; D ambiguous. Deletions cut 5 bases from V and 4 bases from J, with 12 bases between. The germline V gene has CDR1 MDHEN and CDR2 SYDVKM. The CDR3 has 13 residues. The CDR3 bases are TGTGCCAGCAGTGAGAACTCCCCTTACGAGCAGTACTTC. Protein sequence: CASSENSPYEQYF.

This clonotype was detected a few times. The chain links TRBV2 to TRBJ2-7; 7 bases line up with TRBD1. The assigned J gene may be wrong: the sequence end matches TRBJ2-5 better. This CDR3 is built from 14 residues. Germline values: CDR1 SNHLY, CDR2 FYNNEI. CDR3 nucleotide sequence: TGTGCCAGCAGGACGGACAGGACAACGGAGACCCAGTACTTC. Its protein is CASRTDRTTETQYF.

V gene TRBV4-2 combines with J gene TRBJ2-2; D possibly matches TRBD1 or TRBD2 (6 bases each). Trimming took off 2 bases at V and 3 bases at J, with 10 bases between the two ends. This CDR3 has 15 amino acids. Germline lookup yields CDR1 LGHNA and CDR2 YNFKEQ. CDR3 sequence reads: CASSQYRGDTGELFF. The CDR3 nucleotides read TGTGCCAGCAGCCAATATAGGGGGGACACCGGGGAGCTGTTTTTT.